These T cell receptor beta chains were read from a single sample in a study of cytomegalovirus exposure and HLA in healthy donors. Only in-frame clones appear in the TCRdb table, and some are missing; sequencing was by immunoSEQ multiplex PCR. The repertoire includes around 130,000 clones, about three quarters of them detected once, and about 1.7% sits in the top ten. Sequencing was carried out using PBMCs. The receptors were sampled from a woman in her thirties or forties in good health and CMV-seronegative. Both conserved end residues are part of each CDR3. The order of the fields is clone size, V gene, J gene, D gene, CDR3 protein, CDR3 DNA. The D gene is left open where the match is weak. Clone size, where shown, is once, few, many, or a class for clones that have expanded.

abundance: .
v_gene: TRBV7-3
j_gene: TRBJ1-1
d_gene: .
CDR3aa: CASSLAPRTDQAFF
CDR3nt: TGTGCCAGCAGCTTAGCGCCCAGAACAGACCAAGCTTTCTTT

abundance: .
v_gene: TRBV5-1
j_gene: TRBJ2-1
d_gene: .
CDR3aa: CASSFKLENEQFF
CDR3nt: TGCGCCAGCAGCTTTAAACTAGAGAATGAGCAGTTCTTC

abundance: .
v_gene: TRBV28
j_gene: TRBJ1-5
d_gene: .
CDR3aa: CASKWEYSNQPQHF
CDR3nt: TGTGCCAGCAAATGGGAGTATAGCAATCAGCCCCAGCATTTT

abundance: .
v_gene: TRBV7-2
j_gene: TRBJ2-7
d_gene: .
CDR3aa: CASSPRPAGDPYEQYF
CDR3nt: TGTGCCAGCAGCCCCAGGCCTGCAGGGGATCCCTACGAGCAGTACTTC

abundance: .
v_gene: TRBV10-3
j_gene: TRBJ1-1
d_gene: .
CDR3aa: CAISESTGRGWNTEAFF
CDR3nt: TGTGCCATCAGTGAATCGACAGGAAGGGGGTGGAACACTGAAGCTTTCTTT

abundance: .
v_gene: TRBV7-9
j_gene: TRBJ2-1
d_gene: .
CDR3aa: CASSFLGSGYNEQFF
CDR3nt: TGTGCCAGCAGCTTTTTGGGGTCAGGGTACAATGAGCAGTTCTTC

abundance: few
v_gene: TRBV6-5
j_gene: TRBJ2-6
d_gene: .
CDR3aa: CASSYRRSSGANVLTF
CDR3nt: TGTGCCAGCAGTTACCGGCGGTCCTCTGGGGCCAACGTCCTGACTTTC

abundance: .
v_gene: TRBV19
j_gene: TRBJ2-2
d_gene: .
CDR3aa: CASTPSPGAANTGELFF
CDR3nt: TGTGCCAGTACCCCGAGCCCAGGGGCCGCGAACACCGGGGAGCTGTTTTTT

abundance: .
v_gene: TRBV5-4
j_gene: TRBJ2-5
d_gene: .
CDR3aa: CASSQDSQETQYF
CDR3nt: TGTGCCAGCAGCCAGGACAGTCAAGAGACCCAGTACTTC

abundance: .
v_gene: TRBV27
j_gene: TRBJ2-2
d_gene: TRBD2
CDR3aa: CASSLSGLDGELFF
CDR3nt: TGTGCCAGCAGTTTATCCGGACTAGATGGGGAGCTGTTTTTT

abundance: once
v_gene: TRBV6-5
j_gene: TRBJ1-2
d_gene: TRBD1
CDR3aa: CASSLGQGYYGYTF
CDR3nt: TGTGCCAGCAGCCTAGGACAGGGCTACTATGGCTACACCTTC

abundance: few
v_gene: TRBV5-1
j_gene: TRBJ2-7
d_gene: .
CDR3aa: CASSLMGLREQYF
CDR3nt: TGCGCCAGCAGCTTGATGGGACTGCGGGAGCAGTACTTC

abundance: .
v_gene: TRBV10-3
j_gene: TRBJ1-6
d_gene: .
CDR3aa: CAISAEGIYNSPLHF
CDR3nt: TGTGCCATCAGCGCCGAGGGCATTTATAATTCACCCCTCCACTTT

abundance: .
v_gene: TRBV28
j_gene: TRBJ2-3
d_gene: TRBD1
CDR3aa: CASTPGTGGTDTQYF
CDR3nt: TGTGCCAGCACCCCCGGGACAGGGGGCACAGATACGCAGTATTTT

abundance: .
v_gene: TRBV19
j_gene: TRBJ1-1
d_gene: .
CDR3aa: CASSLWNTEAFF
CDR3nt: TGTGCCAGTAGCCTATGGAACACTGAAGCTTTCTTT

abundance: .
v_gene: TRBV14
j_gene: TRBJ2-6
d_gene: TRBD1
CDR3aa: CASSFGQAFSGANGLTF
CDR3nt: TGTGCCAGCAGCTTCGGACAGGCGTTCTCTGGGGCCAACGGCCTGACTTTC

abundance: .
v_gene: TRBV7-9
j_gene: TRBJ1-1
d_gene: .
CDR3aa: CASASTGRAGTEAFF
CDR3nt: TGTGCCAGCGCTAGTACCGGCAGGGCTGGGACTGAAGCTTTCTTT

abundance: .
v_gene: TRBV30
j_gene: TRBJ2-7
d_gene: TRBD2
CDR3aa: CAWGLATSYEQYF
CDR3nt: TGTGCCTGGGGACTAGCAACCTCCTACGAGCAGTACTTC

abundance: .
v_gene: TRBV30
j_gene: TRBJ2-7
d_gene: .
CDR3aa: CAWSVPWAGYEQYF
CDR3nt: TGTGCCTGGAGTGTACCTTGGGCAGGGTACGAGCAGTACTTC

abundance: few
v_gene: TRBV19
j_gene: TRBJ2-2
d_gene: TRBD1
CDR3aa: CASSVLGGMDTGELFF
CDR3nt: TGTGCCAGTAGTGTCCTAGGGGGCATGGACACCGGGGAGCTGTTTTTT

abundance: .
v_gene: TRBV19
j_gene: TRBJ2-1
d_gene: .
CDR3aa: CASSPQGLRNEQFF
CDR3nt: TGTGCCAGTAGTCCTCAGGGACTCCGGAATGAGCAGTTCTTC

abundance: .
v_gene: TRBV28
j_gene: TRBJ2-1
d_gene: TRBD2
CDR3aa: CASSIPGLAANEQFF
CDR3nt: TGTGCCAGCAGTATTCCCGGACTAGCGGCCAATGAGCAGTTCTTC

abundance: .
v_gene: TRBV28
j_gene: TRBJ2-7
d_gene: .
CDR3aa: CASMPRGAYEQYF
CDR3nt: TGTGCCAGCATGCCTAGGGGCGCCTACGAGCAGTACTTC

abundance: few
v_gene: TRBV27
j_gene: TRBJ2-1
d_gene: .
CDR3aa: CASSSRPDGGEQFF
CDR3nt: TGTGCCAGCAGTTCAAGACCAGATGGCGGGGAGCAGTTCTTC

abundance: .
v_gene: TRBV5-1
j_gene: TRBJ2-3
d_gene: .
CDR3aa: CASSLGRDSESTDTQYF
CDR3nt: TGCGCCAGCAGCTTGGGGCGGGACAGTGAAAGCACAGATACGCAGTATTTT

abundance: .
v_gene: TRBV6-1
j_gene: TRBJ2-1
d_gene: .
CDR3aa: CASSEAGVGMEQFF
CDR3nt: TGTGCCAGCAGTGAAGCAGGGGTAGGAATGGAGCAGTTCTTC

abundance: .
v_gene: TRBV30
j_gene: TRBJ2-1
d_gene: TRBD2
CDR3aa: CAWSGWREGPKNEQFF
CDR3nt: TGTGCCTGGAGTGGATGGCGGGAGGGGCCAAAAAATGAGCAGTTCTTC

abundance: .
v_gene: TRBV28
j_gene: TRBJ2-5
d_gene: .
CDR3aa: CASSPRQIQETQYF
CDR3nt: TGTGCCAGCAGTCCGCGACAGATCCAAGAGACCCAGTACTTC

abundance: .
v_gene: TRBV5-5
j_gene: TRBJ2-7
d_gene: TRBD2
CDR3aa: CASSLRGLATYEQYF
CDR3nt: TGTGCCAGCAGCCTAAGAGGACTAGCGACCTACGAGCAGTACTTC